This TCR beta chain was captured by sequencing in a study of T cells in Graves' hyperthyroidism and ophthalmopathy. Germline assignment: CDR1 SGHTA and CDR2 FQGNSA. This CDR3 is 15 amino acids long. Trimming pared 2 bases from V and 7 bases from J, leaving 15 bases between. Amplified TCR beta CDR3 regions came from RNA transcripts. Using the HTBI primer set, a first-round RT-PCR was run on the TCR CDR3. From the multiplex PCR reads, TCRdb called clonotypes with MiXCR, one entry per CDR3 protein. The table records fewer than 800,000 distinct CDR3 sequences, roughly 15% of them present only once. Sequencing was done on a sample of blood. The chain uses TRBV7-2 and TRBJ2-1, with a tentative D call TRBD2 (6 bases). This receptor was taken from a man younger than 35 with Graves' hyperthyroidism. The CDR3 loop reads CASSLLGLFRNEQFF. CDR3 sequence (DNA): TGTGCCAGCAGCTTACTGGGACTCTTCCGGAATGAGCAGTTCTTC.